These 29 T cell receptor beta chains share one sample of origin, sequenced in a study of blood T cell repertoires in COVID-19. Clones were read by immunoSEQ multiplex PCR, and TCRdb kept only the in-frame ones, dropping some. Here the sample spans fewer than 250,000 clones, about 85% being singletons. The specimen sequenced was peripheral blood. The receptors were sampled from a woman of 80 years or more with COVID-19, enrolled during active disease.

The chain is built from TRBV25-1 and TRBJ2-7; possibly TRBD2 for D (6 bases). V was pared by 1 base and J by 0 bases, with 16 bases between. The CDR3 spans 17 residues. Germline V gene lookup returns CDR1 MGHDK and CDR2 SYGVNS. The CDR3 loop is CASSESGAGASSYEQYF. CDR3 sequence (DNA): TGTGCCAGCAGTGAATCTGGAGCGGGCGCCAGCTCCTACGAGCAGTACTTC.

The rearrangement joins TRBV7-2 to TRBJ1-2; 9 bases are shared with TRBD1. CDR1 is SGHTA and CDR2 is FQGNSA in the germline V gene. J gave up 5 bases and V 1 base, and 8 bases lay outside the gene matches. The CDR3 consists of 16 residues. The DNA of the CDR3 is TGTGCCAGCAGCTTAGGGCTCTTGACAGGGGGGTATGGCTACACCTTC. Its translation: CASSLGLLTGGYGYTF.

The V and J genes are TRBV7-9 and TRBJ1-3; TRBD1 matches 10 bases. With 8 bases clipped from V and 1 base from J, the junction kept 14 bases outside the gene matches. There are 18 residues in the CDR3. The germline V gene has CDR1 SEHNR and CDR2 FQNEAQ (reference sequence). CDR3 DNA: TGTGCCAGCGGCAAGTCAGGGACAGGGGTCGAGTCTGGAAACACCATATATTTT. It is translated as CASGKSGTGVESGNTIYF.

The V call is TRBV7-2, the J call TRBJ1-2; 8 bases line up with TRBD1. The germline V gene has CDR1 SGHTA and CDR2 FQGNSA. The V segment lost 1 base and the J segment 2 bases; nucleotides outside the gene matches: 3. The CDR3 sequence is 15 residues long. The CDR3 here is CASSLVTGGNYGYTF. The CDR3 coding sequence is TGTGCCAGCAGCTTAGTTACAGGGGGGAACTATGGCTACACCTTC.

The rearrangement uses TRBV6-2 or TRBV6-3 and TRBJ2-3; tentatively, D is TRBD2 (6 bases). This CDR3 contains 15 residues. V gave up 2 bases and J gave up 2 bases, with 11 bases separating them. The V gene's germline CDR1 is MNHEY and CDR2 SVGEGT. Here the CDR3 DNA reads TGTGCCAGCAGTTACCTCTTAGCGGTCACAGATACGCAGTATTTT. The encoded protein is CASSYLLAVTDTQYF.

V usage is TRBV12-3 or TRBV12-4 and J usage is TRBJ1-2; TRBD1 agrees at 7 bases. The V and J ends lost 4 bases and 7 bases, in that order; junction bases with no gene match: 3. The CDR3 runs to 12 residues. The CDR3 nucleotides are TGTGCCAGCAGTTCGGACAGGATTGGCTACACCTTC. Translation: CASSSDRIGYTF.

The chain carries TRBV7-2 and TRBJ2-2; D unresolved. Germline-derived CDR1 and CDR2 are SGHTA and FQGNSA. The CDR3 contains 13 residues. V was trimmed by 6 bases and J by 10 bases, leaving 15 bases between them. The DNA of the CDR3 is TGTGCCAGCAGTCTACAATCAGACATGGAGCTGTTTTTT. Translation gives CASSLQSDMELFF.

J is TRBJ1-3 and V is TRBV29-1, with a weak D call TRBD1 (5 bases). Germline V lookup: CDR1 SQVTM, CDR2 ANQGSEA. The CDR3 length is 12 residues. V was pared by 3 bases and J by 6 bases, with 9 bases between. The CDR3 sequence: CSVEEGSNTIYF. For the CDR3, the DNA is TGCAGCGTTGAGGAGGGGTCAAACACCATATATTTT.

This chain uses TRBV19 with TRBJ1-2; 8 positions agree with TRBD1. V shed 4 bases and J 4 bases; nucleotides not matched to a gene: 2. The V gene's germline CDR1 is LNHDA and CDR2 SQIVND (reference sequence). This CDR3 contains 13 residues. The CDR3 spells CASSRQGTYGYTF. CDR3 DNA: TGTGCCAGTAGTAGACAGGGGACCTATGGCTACACCTTC.

The sample holds a few counts of this clone. The V gene is TRBV7-2, the J gene TRBJ1-2; 7 bases are shared with TRBD1. The CDR3 extends over 13 amino acids. The ends lost 4 bases at V and 8 bases at J; junction bases unmatched: 7. Per the germline V gene, CDR1 is SGHTA and CDR2 is FQGNSA. The CDR3 spells CASSSGIQGGYTF. Here the CDR3 DNA reads TGTGCCAGCAGCTCGGGAATACAGGGGGGCTACACCTTC. Looking up the rest from reference TRBV7-2 and TRBJ1-2 gives the full variable domain: GAGVSQSPSNKVTEKGKDVELRCDPISGHTALYWYRQSLGQGLEFLIYFQGNSAPDKSGLPSDRFSAERTGGSVSTLTIQRTQQEDSAVYLCASSSGIQGGYTFGSGTRLTVV.

The chain carries TRBV6-6 and TRBJ1-4, with D uncertain. Germline CDR1 MNHNY, CDR2 SVGAGI (reference sequence). This CDR3 region has 17 residues. V lost 5 bases and J lost 4, with 20 bases in between. CDR3 DNA: TGTGCCAGCAGTCCTGGGCGAGGGAGGAATTTTAATGAAAAACTGTTTTTT. Translation: CASSPGRGRNFNEKLFF.

The chain carries TRBV30 and TRBJ2-1; D might be TRBD1 (6 bases). Trimming shortened V by 3 bases and J by 5 bases, and 14 bases separated the two germline ends. Germline lookup yields CDR1 GTSNPN and CDR2 SVGIG (reference sequence). The CDR3 has 14 residues. CDR3 sequence reads: CAWSSGVSNNEQFF. For the CDR3, the DNA is TGTGCCTGGAGCTCAGGGGTTTCCAACAATGAGCAGTTCTTC.

This clone was found once. The sample has other DNA sequences that encode this CDR3 too. The gene calls are TRBV18 and TRBJ2-2, with 8 bases identical to TRBD1. CDR3 length: 17 amino acids. After removal of 0 bases from V and 0 bases from J, the junction contained 3 bases not matched to a gene. CDR1 KGHSH and CDR2 LQKENI come from the germline V gene. CDR3 coding DNA: TGTGCCAGCTCACCACCGAAGACAGGGGCGAACACCGGGGAGCTGTTTTTT. It is translated as CASSPPKTGANTGELFF.

The rearrangement uses TRBV5-1 and TRBJ2-7; tentatively, D is TRBD2 (7 bases). Germline V gene sequence: CDR1 SGHRS, CDR2 YFSETQ. V dropped 7 bases and J dropped 6 bases, with 23 bases sitting between them. The CDR3 is made up of 15 amino acids. The chain's CDR3 is CASSRGGGGNTEQYF. As DNA, the CDR3 is TGCGCCAGCTCCAGGGGAGGGGGGGGGAACACCGAGCAGTACTTC.

The chain uses TRBV10-3 and TRBJ1-5; D is possibly TRBD1 (6 bases). Germline CDR1 is ENHRY and CDR2 is SYGVKD. This CDR3 has 14 amino acids. V was shortened by 5 bases and J by 1 base, with 9 bases between the two germline ends. The DNA for the CDR3 is TGTGCCATCAGTACAGGGCTCAGCAATCAGCCCCAGCATTTT. Protein sequence: CAISTGLSNQPQHF.

Written as DNA, the CDR3 is TGTGCCAGCTCCGTAGGAGGGCAGGGTAGCAATCAGCCCCAGCATTTT. It is translated as CASSVGGQGSNQPQHF. V gene TRBV18 combines with J gene TRBJ1-5, with D possibly being TRBD1 (5 bases). The CDR3 is 16 residues long. The germline V gene has CDR1 KGHSH and CDR2 LQKENI. Trimming took 6 bases from V and 0 from J, leaving 15 bases between them.

A few counts support this clone. This sequence joins TRBV6-2 or TRBV6-3 and TRBJ2-6, with 12 bases that match TRBD1. Germline CDR1 is MNHEY and CDR2 is SVGEGT. V trimming: 2 bases; J trimming: 2 bases; junction bases outside the gene matches: 13. The CDR3 contains 21 residues. CDR3 in amino acids: CASSYARDRGPLSAGANVLTF. The DNA for the CDR3 is TGTGCCAGCAGTTACGCGAGGGACAGGGGGCCTTTGAGTGCTGGGGCCAACGTCCTGACTTTC.

The chain recombines TRBV2 with TRBJ1-1; unclear D gene. The CDR3 is 13 amino acids. V was pared by 2 bases and J by 4 bases, with 8 bases between. CDR1 and CDR2 (germline): SNHLY, FYNNEI. CDR3 nucleotides: TGTGCCAGCAGTGAAAGGTGGAGCACTGAAGCTTTCTTT. Protein sequence: CASSERWSTEAFF.

The chain carries TRBV3-1 (or the pseudogene TRBV3-2) and TRBJ1-1; D uncertain. Germline V gene data show CDR1 as LGHDT and CDR2 as YNNKEL (reference sequence). The CDR3 spans 15 residues. The germline V and J ends were trimmed by 4 bases and 0 bases, with 12 bases remaining between them. CDR3 in amino acids: CASSPPQKMNTEAFF. CDR3 sequence (DNA): TGTGCCAGCAGCCCCCCACAAAAGATGAACACTGAAGCTTTCTTT.

The chain couples TRBV6-4 to TRBJ1-6; a weak D match, TRBD1 (5 bases). Looked up from germline, CDR1 is MRHNA and CDR2 is SNTAGT. The V gene lost 2 bases and the J gene lost 7 bases, with 12 bases spanning the gap. The CDR3 has 15 residues. In DNA form, the CDR3 reads TGTGCCAGCAGTGACCAGGGTTTGGGGAATTCACCCCTCCACTTT. As protein: CASSDQGLGNSPLHF.

The J gene is TRBJ2-5, the V gene TRBV11-2, with TRBD1 identical over 7 bases. CDR3 length: 12 residues. Germline V gene data show CDR1 as SGHAT and CDR2 as FQNNGV. The CDR3 DNA sequence: TGTGCTACCCGGGGACAGCAAGAGACCCAGTACTTC. Its translation is CATRGQQETQYF.

V usage is TRBV6-6 and J usage is TRBJ1-1, with D perhaps TRBD1 (5 bases). This CDR3 has 14 residues. Trimming removed 5 bases from V and 1 base from J, with 11 bases in between. Germline CDR1 reads MNHNY; CDR2 reads SVGAGI (reference sequence). CDR3 region: CASSMGGTNTEAFF. CDR3 nucleotides: TGTGCCAGCAGTATGGGCGGGACGAACACTGAAGCTTTCTTT.

The chain uses TRBV28 and TRBJ1-2; a possible D gene is TRBD1 (6 bases). Trimming stripped 3 bases from V and 5 bases from J, with 16 bases between. CDR1 and CDR2 (germline): MDHEN, SYDVKM. This CDR3 region has 15 residues. In DNA, the CDR3 is TGTGCCAGCAGTTTGGCTACTACAGGGCGATATGGCTACACCTTC. Translated: CASSLATTGRYGYTF.

This clone was observed a single time. The V call is TRBV5-1, the J call TRBJ2-2, with 9 bases matching TRBD2. Losses at the gene ends were 4 bases for V and 2 bases for J; bases not matched to a gene: 3. Germline lookup yields CDR1 SGHRS and CDR2 YFSETQ. This CDR3 region has 15 residues. The CDR3 loop is CASSLAGPNTGELFF. CDR3 bases: TGCGCCAGCAGCCTAGCGGGGCCAAACACCGGGGAGCTGTTTTTT.

The genes are TRBV5-4 and TRBJ1-2, with D perhaps matching TRBD1 (6 bases). The CDR3 consists of 14 residues. Germline V gene lookup returns CDR1 SGHNT and CDR2 YYREEE (reference sequence). Trimming pared 3 bases from V and 7 bases from J, leaving 16 bases between. The CDR3 DNA follows: TGTGCCAGCAGCTCCCCGGGGGGGCTTGGTGGCTACACCTTC. This sequence encodes CASSSPGGLGGYTF.

This chain connects TRBV20-1 to TRBJ2-2; 8 bases fit TRBD1. In germline, CDR1 is DFQATT, CDR2 SNEGSKA (reference sequence). The CDR3 length is 16 residues. V shed 3 bases, J shed 2 bases, and the junction held 8 bases outside the gene matches. CDR3 protein: CSASTGGLDNTGELFF. For the CDR3, the DNA is TGCAGTGCTAGTACAGGGGGACTGGACAACACCGGGGAGCTGTTTTTT.

The chain recombines TRBV10-1 with TRBJ1-2; 9 positions agree with TRBD1. This CDR3 has 13 amino acids. J was trimmed by 5 bases and V by 8 bases; bases with no gene match: 6. Germline V gives CDR1 WNHNN, CDR2 SYGVQD (reference sequence). The CDR3 protein is CASQPGQGYGYTF. CDR3 nucleotide sequence: TGCGCCAGCCAGCCGGGACAGGGATATGGCTACACCTTC.

The chain recombines TRBV12-1 with TRBJ2-3; the table gives TRBD1 as D, unverified against the DNA. TRBV12-1 is deemed a pseudogene. CDR3 length equals 13 residues. DNA of the CDR3: TGTGCCAGCAGCGCGGGGACAGAAGATACGCAGTATTTT. Its protein is CASSAGTEDTQYF.

The rearrangement links TRBV6-2 or TRBV6-3 to TRBJ1-5, with 10 bases that match TRBD1. The germline gives CDR1 MNHEY, CDR2 SVGEGT. The CDR3 totals 16 residues. Trimming took 0 bases from V and 8 from J; bases not matched to a gene: 7. As DNA, the CDR3 is TGTGCCAGCAGTTACTCGGGGGACAGGGGATTCAAGCCCCAGCATTTT. It yields the protein CASSYSGDRGFKPQHF.